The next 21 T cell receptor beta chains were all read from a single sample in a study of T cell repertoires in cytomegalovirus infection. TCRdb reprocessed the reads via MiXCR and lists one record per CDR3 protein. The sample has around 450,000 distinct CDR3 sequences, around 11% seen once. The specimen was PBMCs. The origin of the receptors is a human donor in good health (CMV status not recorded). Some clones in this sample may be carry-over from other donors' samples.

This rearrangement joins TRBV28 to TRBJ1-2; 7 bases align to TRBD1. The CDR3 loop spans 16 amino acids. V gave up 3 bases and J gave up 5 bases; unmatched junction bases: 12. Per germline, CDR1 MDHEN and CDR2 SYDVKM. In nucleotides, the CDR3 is TGTGCCAGCAGTTTTGTCCGAGAGGGGGCCCCTTATGGCTACACCTTC. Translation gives CASSFVREGAPYGYTF.

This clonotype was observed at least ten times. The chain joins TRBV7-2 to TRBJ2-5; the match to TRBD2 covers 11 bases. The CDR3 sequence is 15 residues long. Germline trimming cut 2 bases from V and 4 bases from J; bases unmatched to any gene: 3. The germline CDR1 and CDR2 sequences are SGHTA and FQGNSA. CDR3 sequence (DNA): TGTGCCAGCAGCTTAACTAGCGGGGGAGGAGAGACCCAGTACTTC. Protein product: CASSLTSGGGETQYF.

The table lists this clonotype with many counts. The chain's CDR3 is CASRPSDTDTEAFF. The CDR3 nucleotides are TGTGCCAGCAGACCAAGCGATACAGACACTGAAGCTTTCTTT. The chain joins TRBV6-1 to TRBJ1-1; no reliable D call. V lost 6 bases to trimming and J lost 3 bases, with 14 bases between them. The germline V gene has CDR1 MNHNS and CDR2 SASEGT. There are 14 residues in the CDR3.

The CDR3 spells CASFTKNLNTGELFF. The CDR3 DNA follows: TGTGCCAGCTTCACCAAGAACCTGAACACCGGGGAGCTGTTTTTT. The chain joins TRBV7-9 to TRBJ2-2; D is unclear. In germline, CDR1 is SEHNR, CDR2 FQNEAQ (reference sequence). Trimming cost V 8 bases and J 1 base, with 14 bases left between them. There are 15 residues in the CDR3. Full variable domain (remainder filled in from reference TRBV7-9 and TRBJ2-2): DTGVSQNPRHKITKRGQNVTFRCDPISEHNRLYWYRQTLGQGPEFLTYFQNEAQLEKSRLLSDRFSAERPKGSFSTLEIQRTEQGDSAMYLCASFTKNLNTGELFFGEGSRLTVL.

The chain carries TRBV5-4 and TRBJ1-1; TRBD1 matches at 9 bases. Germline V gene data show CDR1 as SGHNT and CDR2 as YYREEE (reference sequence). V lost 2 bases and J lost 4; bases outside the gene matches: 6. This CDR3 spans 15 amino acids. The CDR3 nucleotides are TGTGCCAGCAGCTTCCTACAGGGGGCACGCACTGAAGCTTTCTTT. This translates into CASSFLQGARTEAFF.

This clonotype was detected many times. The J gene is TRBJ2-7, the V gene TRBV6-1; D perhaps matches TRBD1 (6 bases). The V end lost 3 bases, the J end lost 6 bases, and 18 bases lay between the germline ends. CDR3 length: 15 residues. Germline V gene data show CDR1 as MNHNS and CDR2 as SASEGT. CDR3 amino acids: CASSDLQGKSVEQYF. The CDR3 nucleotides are TGTGCCAGCAGTGATTTACAGGGAAAATCGGTCGAGCAGTACTTC.

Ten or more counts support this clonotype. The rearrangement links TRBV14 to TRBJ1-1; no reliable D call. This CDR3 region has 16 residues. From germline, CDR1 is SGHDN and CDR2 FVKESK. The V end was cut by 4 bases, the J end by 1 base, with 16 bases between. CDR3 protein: CASSRLGFVGNTEAFF. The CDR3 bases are TGTGCCAGCAGCCGTCTGGGGTTTGTTGGGAACACTGAAGCTTTCTTT.

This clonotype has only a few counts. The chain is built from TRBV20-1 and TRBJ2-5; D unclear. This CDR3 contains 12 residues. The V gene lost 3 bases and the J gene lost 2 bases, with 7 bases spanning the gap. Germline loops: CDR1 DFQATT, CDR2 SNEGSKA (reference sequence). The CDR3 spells CSARSLQETQYF. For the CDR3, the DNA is TGCAGTGCTAGGAGCCTGCAAGAGACCCAGTACTTC.

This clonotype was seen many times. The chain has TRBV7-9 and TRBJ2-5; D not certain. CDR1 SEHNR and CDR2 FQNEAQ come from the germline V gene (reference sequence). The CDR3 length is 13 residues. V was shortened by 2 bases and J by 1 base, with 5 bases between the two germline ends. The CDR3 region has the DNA TGTGCCAGCAGCTTACTCCTCCAAGAGACCCAGTACTTC. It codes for CASSLLLQETQYF.

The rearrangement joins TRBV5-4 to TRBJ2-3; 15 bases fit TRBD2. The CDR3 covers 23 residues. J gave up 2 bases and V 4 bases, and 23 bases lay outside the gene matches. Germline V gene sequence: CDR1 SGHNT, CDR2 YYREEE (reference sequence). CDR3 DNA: TGTGCCAGCAGCCCCCCTCCTTTGACCGGGACTAGCGGGAGGACCAAAAACACAGATACGCAGTATTTT. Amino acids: CASSPPPLTGTSGRTKNTDTQYF. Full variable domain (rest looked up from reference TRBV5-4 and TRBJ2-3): ETGVTQSPTHLIKTRGQQVTLRCSSQSGHNTVSWYQQALGQGPQFIFQYYREEENGRGNFPPRFSGLQFPNYSSELNVNALELDDSALYLCASSPPPLTGTSGRTKNTDTQYFGPGTRLTVL.

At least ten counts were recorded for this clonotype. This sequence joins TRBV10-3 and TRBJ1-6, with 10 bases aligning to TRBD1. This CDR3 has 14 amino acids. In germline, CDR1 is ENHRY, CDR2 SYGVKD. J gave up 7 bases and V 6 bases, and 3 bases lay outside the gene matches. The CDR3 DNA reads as TGTGCCATCAGCCCGGACAGGGGGAATTCACCCCTCCACTTT. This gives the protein CAISPDRGNSPLHF.

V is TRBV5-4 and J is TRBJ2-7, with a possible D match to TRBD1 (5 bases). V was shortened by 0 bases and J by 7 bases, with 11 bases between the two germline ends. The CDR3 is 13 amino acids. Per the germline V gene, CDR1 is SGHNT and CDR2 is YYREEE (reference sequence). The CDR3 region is CASSLAAGREQYF. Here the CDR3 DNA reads TGTGCCAGCAGCTTGGCCGCAGGGCGGGAGCAGTACTTC.

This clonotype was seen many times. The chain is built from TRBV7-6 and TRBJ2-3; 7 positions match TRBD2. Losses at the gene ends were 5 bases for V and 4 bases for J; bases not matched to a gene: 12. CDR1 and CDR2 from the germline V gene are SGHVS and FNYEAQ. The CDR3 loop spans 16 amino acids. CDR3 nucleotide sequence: TGTGCCAGCAGCCCCGTCGGCAGCGGGATTGCAGATACGCAGTATTTT. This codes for CASSPVGSGIADTQYF.

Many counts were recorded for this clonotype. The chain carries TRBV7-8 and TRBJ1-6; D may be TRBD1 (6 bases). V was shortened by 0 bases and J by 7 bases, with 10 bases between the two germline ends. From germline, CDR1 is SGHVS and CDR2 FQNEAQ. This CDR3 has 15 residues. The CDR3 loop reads CASSLAKGGNSPLHF. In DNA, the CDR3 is TGTGCCAGCAGCTTAGCTAAGGGGGGAAATTCACCCCTCCACTTT.

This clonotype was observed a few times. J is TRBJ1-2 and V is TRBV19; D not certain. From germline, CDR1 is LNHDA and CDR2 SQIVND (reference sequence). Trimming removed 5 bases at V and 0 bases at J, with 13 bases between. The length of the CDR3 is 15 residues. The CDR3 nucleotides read TGTGCCAGTAGTGCGAACCGTCTCGCTAACTATGGCTACACCTTC. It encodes CASSANRLANYGYTF.

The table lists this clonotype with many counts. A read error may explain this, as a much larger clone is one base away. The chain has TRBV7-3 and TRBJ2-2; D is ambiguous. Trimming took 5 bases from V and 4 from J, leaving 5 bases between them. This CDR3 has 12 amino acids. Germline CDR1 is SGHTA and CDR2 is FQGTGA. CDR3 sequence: CASSPITGELFF. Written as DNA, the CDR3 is TGTGCCAGCAGCCCGATCACCGGGGAGCTGTTTTTT.

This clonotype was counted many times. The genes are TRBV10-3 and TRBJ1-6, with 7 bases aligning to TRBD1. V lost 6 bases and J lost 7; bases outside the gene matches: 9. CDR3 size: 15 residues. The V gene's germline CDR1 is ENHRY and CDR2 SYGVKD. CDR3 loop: CAIRPQGSRNSPLHF. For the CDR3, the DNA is TGTGCCATCAGACCACAGGGGTCAAGGAATTCACCCCTCCACTTT.

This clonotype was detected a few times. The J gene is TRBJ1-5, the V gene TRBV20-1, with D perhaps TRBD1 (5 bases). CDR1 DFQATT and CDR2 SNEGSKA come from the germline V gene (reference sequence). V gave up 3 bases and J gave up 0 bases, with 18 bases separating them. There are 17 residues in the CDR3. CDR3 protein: CSASDVRDSPSNQPQHF. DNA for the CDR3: TGCAGTGCTAGTGACGTGCGAGACAGTCCTAGCAATCAGCCCCAGCATTTT.

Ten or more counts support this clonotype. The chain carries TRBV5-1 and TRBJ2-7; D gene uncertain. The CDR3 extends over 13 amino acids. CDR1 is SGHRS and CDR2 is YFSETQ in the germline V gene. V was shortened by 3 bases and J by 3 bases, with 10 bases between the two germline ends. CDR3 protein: CASSWNSNYEQYF. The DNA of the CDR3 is TGCGCCAGCAGCTGGAACAGTAACTACGAGCAGTACTTC.

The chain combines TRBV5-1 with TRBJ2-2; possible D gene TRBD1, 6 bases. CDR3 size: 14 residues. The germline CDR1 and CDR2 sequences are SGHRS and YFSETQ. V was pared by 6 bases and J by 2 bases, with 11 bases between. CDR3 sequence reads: CASTRQANTGELFF. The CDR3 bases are TGCGCCAGCACCCGACAGGCCAACACCGGGGAGCTGTTTTTT. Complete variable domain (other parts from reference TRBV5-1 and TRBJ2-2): KAGVTQTPRYLIKTRGQQVTLSCSPISGHRSVSWYQQTPGQGLQFLFEYFSETQRNKGNFPGRFSGRQFSNSRSEMNVSTLELGDSALYLCASTRQANTGELFFGEGSRLTVL.

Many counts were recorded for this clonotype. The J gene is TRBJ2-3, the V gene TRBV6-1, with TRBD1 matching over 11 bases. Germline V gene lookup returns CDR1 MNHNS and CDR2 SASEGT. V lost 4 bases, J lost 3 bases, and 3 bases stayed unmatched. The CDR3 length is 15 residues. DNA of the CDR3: TGTGCCAGCAGTGTGGGGACAGGGGGAACAGATACGCAGTATTTT. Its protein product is CASSVGTGGTDTQYF.